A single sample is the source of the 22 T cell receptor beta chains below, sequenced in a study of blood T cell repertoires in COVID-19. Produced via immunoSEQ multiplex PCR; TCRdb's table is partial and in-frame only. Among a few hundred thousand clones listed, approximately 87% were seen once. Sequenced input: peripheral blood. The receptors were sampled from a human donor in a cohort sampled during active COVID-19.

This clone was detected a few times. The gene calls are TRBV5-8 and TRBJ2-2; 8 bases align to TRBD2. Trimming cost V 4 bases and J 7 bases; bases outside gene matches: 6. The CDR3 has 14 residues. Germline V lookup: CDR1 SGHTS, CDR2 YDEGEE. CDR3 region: CASSRRTSHGELFF. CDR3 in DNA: TGTGCCAGCAGCCGGAGGACTAGCCACGGGGAGCTGTTTTTT.

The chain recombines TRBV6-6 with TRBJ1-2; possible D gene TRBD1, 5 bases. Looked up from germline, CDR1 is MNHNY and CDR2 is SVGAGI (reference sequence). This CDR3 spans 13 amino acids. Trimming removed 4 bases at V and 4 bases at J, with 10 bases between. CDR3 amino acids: CASSWGDLYGYTF. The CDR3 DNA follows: TGTGCCAGCAGTTGGGGGGACCTCTATGGCTACACCTTC.

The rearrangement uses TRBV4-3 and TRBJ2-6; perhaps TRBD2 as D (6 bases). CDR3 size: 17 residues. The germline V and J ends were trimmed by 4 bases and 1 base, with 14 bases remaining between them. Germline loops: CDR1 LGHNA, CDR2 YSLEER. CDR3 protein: CASSLEGRTSGANVLTF. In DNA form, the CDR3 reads TGCGCCAGCAGCCTGGAGGGTCGAACGTCTGGGGCCAACGTCCTGACTTTC.

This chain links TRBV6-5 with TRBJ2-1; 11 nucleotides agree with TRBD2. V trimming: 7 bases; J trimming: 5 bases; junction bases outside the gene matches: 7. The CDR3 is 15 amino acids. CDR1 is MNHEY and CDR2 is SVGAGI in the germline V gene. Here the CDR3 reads CASMTLGLADNEQFF. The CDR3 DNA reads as TGTGCCAGCATGACGTTGGGACTAGCGGACAATGAGCAGTTCTTC.

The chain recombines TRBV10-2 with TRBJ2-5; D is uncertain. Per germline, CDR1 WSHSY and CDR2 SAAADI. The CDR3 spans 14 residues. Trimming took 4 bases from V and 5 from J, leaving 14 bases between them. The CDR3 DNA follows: TGCGCCAGCAGTGTGGGCACCCGTCCGGAGACCCAGTACTTC. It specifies CASSVGTRPETQYF.

CDR3 region: CASSTGTSGTAGELFF. Written as DNA, the CDR3 is TGCGCCAGCAGCACCGGGACTAGCGGGACCGCCGGGGAGCTGTTTTTT. The chain carries TRBV5-1 and TRBJ2-2; TRBD2 agrees at 13 bases. CDR3 size: 16 residues. Losses at the gene ends were 4 bases for V and 6 bases for J; bases not matched to a gene: 6. CDR1 SGHRS and CDR2 YFSETQ come from the germline V gene.

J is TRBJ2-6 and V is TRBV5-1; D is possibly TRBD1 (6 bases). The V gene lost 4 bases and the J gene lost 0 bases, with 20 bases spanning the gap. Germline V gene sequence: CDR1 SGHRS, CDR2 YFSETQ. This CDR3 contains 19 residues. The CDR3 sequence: CASSPLTRDTRSGANVLTF. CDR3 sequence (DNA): TGCGCCAGCAGCCCCTTAACCCGGGACACCCGCTCTGGGGCCAACGTCCTGACTTTC.

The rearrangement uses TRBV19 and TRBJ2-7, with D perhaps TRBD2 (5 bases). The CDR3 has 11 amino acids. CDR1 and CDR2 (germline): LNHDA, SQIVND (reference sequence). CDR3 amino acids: CATKGGYEQYF. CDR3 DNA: TGTGCTACCAAAGGCGGGTACGAGCAGTACTTC.

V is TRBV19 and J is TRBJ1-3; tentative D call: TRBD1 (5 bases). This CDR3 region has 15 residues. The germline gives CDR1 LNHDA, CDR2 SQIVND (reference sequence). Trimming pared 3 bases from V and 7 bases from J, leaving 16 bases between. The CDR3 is CASSIWGGIRNTIYF. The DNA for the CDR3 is TGTGCCAGTAGTATCTGGGGGGGAATTCGCAACACCATATATTTT. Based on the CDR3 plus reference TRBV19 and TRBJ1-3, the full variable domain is DGGITQSPKYLFRKEGQNVTLSCEQNLNHDAMYWYRQDPGQGLRLIYYSQIVNDFQKGDIAEGYSVSREKKESFPLTVTSAQKNPTAFYLCASSIWGGIRNTIYFGEGSWLTVV.

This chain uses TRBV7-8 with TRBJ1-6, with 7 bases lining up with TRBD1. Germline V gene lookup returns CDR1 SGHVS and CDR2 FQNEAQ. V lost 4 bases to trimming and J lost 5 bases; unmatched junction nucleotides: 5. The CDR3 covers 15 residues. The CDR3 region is CASSSTGQDNSPLHF. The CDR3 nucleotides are TGTGCCAGCAGCTCCACCGGACAGGATAATTCACCCCTCCACTTT. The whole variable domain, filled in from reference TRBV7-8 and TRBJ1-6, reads GAGVSQSPRYKVAKRGQDVALRCDPISGHVSLFWYQQALGQGPEFLTYFQNEAQLDKSGLPSDRFFAERPEGSVSTLKIQRTQQEDSAVYLCASSSTGQDNSPLHFGNGTRLTVT.

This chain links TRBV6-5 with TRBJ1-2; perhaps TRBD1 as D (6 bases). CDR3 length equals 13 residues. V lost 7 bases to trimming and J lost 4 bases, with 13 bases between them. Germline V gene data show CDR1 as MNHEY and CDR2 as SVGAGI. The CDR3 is CASKWDTSYGYTF. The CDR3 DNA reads TGTGCCAGCAAATGGGACACCTCCTATGGCTACACCTTC.

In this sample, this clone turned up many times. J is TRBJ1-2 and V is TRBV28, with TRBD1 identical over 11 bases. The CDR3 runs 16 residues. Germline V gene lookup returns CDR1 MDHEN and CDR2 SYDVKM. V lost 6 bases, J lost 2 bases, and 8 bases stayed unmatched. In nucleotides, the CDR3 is TGTGCCAGCAGCGTTGCACGGACAGGGGGCAACTATGGCTACACCTTC. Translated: CASSVARTGGNYGYTF.

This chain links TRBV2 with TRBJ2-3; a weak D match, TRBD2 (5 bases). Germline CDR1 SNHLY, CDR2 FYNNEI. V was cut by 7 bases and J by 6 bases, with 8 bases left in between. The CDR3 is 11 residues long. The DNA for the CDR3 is TGTGCCAGCAACCGGAGGGATACGCAGTATTTT. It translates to CASNRRDTQYF.

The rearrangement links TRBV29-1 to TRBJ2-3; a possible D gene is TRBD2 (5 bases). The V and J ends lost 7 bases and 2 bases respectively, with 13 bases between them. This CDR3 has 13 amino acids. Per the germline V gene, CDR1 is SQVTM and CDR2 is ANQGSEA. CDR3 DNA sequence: TGCAGCGCCTTGTCGGGGTCCACAGATACGCAGTATTTT. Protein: CSALSGSTDTQYF.

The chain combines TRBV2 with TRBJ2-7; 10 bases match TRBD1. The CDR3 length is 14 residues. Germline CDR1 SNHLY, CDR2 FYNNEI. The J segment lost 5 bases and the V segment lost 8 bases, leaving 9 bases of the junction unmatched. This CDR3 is CASPTGQGYDEQYF. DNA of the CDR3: TGTGCCAGCCCGACGGGACAGGGGTACGACGAGCAGTACTTC.

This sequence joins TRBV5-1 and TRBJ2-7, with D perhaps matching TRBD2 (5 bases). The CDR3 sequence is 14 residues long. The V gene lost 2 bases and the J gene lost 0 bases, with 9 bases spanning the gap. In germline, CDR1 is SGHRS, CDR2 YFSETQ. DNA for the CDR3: TGCGCCAGCAGCTTATGGGAGAGCTCCTACGAGCAGTACTTC. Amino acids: CASSLWESSYEQYF.

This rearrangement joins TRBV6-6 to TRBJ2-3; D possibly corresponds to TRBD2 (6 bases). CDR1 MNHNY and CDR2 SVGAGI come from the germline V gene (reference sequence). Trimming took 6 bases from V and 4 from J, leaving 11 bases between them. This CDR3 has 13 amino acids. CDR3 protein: CASSYSGPDTQYF. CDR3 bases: TGTGCCAGCAGCTATAGCGGCCCAGATACGCAGTATTTT.

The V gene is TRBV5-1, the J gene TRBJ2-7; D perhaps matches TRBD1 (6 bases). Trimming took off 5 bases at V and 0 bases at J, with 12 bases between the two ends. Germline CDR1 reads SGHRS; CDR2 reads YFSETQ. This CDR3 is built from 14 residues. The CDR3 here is CASRTTGDSYEQYF. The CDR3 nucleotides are TGCGCCAGCAGGACGACAGGAGACTCCTACGAGCAGTACTTC.

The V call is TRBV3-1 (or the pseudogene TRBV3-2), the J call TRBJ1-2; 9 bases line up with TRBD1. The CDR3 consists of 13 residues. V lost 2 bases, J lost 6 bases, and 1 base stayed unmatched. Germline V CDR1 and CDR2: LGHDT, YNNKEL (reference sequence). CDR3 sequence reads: CASSQRTGDGYTF. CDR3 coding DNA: TGTGCCAGCAGCCAACGGACAGGGGATGGCTACACCTTC.

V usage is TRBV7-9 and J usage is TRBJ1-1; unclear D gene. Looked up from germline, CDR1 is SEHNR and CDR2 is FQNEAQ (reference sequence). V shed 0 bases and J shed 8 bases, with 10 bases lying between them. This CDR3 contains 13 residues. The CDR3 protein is CASSLAVQEEAFF. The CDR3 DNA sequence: TGTGCCAGCAGCTTAGCCGTCCAGGAAGAAGCTTTCTTT.

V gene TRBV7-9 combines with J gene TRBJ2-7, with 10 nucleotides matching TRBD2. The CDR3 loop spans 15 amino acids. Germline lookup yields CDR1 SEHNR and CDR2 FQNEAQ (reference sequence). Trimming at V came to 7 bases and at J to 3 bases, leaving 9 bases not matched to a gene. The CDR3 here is CASTFGSGGLYEQYF. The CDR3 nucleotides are TGTGCCAGCACATTTGGTAGCGGGGGGCTCTACGAGCAGTACTTC.

The CDR3 here is CASSSAGTSHTGELFF. DNA for the CDR3: TGTGCCAGCAGCTCAGCCGGGACTAGCCACACCGGGGAGCTGTTTTTT. V usage is TRBV7-3 and J usage is TRBJ2-2; TRBD2 aligns across 9 bases. Losses at the gene ends were 4 bases for V and 3 bases for J; bases not matched to a gene: 6. This CDR3 comprises 16 residues. Germline CDR1 SGHTA, CDR2 FQGTGA.